This TCR beta chain emerged from a study of identical twins. TCRdb reanalysed the 5' RACE reads using MiXCR and keeps one entry per CDR3 protein. This repertoire shows hundreds of thousands of distinct CDR3 sequences, around 6.1% found once; its top ten account for 1.5% to 2%. Comments on this clonotype: The antigen is unknown. An end of the junction does not agree with germline; a read error may underlie this.

Findings of the study overall: Fewer insertions marked abundant cord blood beta clonotypes; young adult naive trended weakly, memory not at all.

The germline V gene has CDR1 SGHKS and CDR2 YYEKEE (reference sequence). The CDR3 totals 14 residues. The source material was naive T cells sorted from blood. The chain is built from TRBV5-5 and TRBJ2-7; D remains ambiguous. The source of this sequence is a man between 18 and 29 years old in good health. Written as DNA, the CDR3 is TGTGCCAGCACCTTGTACGAGGCCACCTACGAGCAGTACTTC. Encoded protein: CASTLYEATYEQYF.